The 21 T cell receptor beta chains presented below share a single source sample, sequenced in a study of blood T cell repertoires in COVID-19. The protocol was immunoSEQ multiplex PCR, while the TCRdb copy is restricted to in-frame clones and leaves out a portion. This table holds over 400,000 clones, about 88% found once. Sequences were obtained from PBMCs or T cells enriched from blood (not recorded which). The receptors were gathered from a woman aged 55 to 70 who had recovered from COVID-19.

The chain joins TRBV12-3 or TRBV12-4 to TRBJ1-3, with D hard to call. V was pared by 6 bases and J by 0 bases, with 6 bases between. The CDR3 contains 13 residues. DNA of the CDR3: TGTGCCAGCAGCACTAACTCTGGAAACACCATATATTTT. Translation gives CASSTNSGNTIYF.

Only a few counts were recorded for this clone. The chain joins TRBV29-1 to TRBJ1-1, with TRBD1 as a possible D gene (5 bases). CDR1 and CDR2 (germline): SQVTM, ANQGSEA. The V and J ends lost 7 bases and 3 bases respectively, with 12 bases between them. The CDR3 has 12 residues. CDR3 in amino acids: CSGGRGDTEAFF. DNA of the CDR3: TGCAGCGGCGGCCGGGGGGACACTGAAGCTTTCTTT.

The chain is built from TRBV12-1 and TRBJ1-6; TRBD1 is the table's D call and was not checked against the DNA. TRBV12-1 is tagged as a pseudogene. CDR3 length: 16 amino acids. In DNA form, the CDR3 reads TGTGCCAGCAGCCCCCAGACAGGGGGTGGGAATTCACCCCTCCACTTT. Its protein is CASSPQTGGGNSPLHF.

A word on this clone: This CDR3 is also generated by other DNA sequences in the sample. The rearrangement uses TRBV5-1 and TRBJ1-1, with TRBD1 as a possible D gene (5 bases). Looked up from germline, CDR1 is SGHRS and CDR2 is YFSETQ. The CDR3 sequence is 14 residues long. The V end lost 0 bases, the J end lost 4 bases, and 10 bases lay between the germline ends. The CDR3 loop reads CASSLGQGGTEAFF. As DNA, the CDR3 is TGCGCCAGCAGCTTGGGGCAGGGTGGCACTGAAGCTTTCTTT.

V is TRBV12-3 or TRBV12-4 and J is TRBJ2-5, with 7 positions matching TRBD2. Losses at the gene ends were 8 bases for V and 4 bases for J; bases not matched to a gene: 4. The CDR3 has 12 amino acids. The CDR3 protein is CASRGGGETQYF. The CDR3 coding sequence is TGTGCCAGCCGTGGGGGGGGAGAGACCCAGTACTTC.

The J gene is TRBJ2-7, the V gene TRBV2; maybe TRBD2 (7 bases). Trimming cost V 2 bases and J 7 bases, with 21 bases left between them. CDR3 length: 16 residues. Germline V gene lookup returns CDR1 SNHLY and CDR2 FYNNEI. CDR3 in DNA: TGTGCCAGCAGTGAAATGGGATGGGGCAGGGGACTAGAGCAGTACGTC. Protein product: CASSEMGWGRGLEQYV.

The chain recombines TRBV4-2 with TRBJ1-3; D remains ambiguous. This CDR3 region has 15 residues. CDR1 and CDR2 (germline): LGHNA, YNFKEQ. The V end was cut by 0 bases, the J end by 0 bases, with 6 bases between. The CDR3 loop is CASSQDEGSGNTIYF. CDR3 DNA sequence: TGTGCCAGCAGCCAAGATGAGGGCTCTGGAAACACCATATATTTT.

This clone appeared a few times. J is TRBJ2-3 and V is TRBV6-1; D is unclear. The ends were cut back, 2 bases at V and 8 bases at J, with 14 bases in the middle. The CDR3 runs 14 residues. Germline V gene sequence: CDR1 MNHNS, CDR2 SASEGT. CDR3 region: CASSEIGIRGTQYF. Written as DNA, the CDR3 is TGTGCCAGCAGTGAAATAGGTATAAGAGGTACGCAGTATTTT.

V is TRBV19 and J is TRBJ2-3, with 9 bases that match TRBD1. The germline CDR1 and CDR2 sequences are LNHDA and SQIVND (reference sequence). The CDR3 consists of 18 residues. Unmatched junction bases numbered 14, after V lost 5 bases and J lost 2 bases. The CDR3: CASSPFIGTGRFTDTQYF. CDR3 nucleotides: TGTGCCAGTAGTCCGTTCATTGGGACAGGGCGGTTCACAGATACGCAGTATTTT.

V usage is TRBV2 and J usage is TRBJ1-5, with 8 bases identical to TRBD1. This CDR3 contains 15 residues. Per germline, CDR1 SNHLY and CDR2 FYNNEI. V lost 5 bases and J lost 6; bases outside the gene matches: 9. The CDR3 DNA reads TGTGCCAGCAGTCCAGGGGGCTTCGCGAGTCAGCCCCAGCATTTT. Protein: CASSPGGFASQPQHF.

The CDR3 DNA reads TGTGCCAGCAGTTCCTCATCCCGGGACAGCTACGAGCAGTACTTC. As protein: CASSSSSRDSYEQYF. The chain recombines TRBV27 with TRBJ2-7; 7 bases match TRBD1. V was pared by 4 bases and J by 3 bases, with 9 bases of the junction left unmatched. This CDR3 has 15 residues. Germline V gives CDR1 MNHEY, CDR2 SMNVEV (reference sequence).

The CDR3 reads CASTGTSTETQYF. The CDR3 bases are TGTGCCAGCACCGGGACTAGCACGGAGACCCAGTACTTC. The chain has TRBV6-5 and TRBJ2-5, with TRBD2 matching over 9 bases. Germline CDR1 and CDR2: MNHEY and SVGAGI. CDR3 length: 13 amino acids. V lost 7 bases, J lost 5 bases, and 5 bases stayed unmatched.

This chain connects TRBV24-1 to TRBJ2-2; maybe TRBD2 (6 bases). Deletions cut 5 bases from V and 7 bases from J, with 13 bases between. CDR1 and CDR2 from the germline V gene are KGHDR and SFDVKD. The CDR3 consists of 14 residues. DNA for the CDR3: TGTGCCACCAGTGCCCATTCCGGGGGCGGGGAGCTGTTTTTT. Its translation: CATSAHSGGGELFF.

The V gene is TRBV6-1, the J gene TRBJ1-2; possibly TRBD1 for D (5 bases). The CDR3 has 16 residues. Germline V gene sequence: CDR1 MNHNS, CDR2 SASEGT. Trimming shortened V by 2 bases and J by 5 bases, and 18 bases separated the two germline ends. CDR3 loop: CASSEWWVGTSYGYTF. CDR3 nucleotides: TGTGCCAGCAGTGAATGGTGGGTCGGGACTTCTTATGGCTACACCTTC.

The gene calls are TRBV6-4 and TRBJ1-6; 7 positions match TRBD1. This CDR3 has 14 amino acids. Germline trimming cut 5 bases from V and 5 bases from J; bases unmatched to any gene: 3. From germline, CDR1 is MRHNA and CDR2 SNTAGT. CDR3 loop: CASSSQGNNSPLHF. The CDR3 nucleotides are TGTGCCAGCAGTTCACAGGGGAATAATTCACCCCTCCACTTT.

The CDR3 DNA reads TGTGCCTGGAGTGTACGGGAATTTAGCACAGATACGCAGTATTTT. Its translation: CAWSVREFSTDTQYF. The genes are TRBV30 and TRBJ2-3, with a tentative D call TRBD2 (5 bases). Germline-derived CDR1 and CDR2 are GTSNPN and SVGIG (reference sequence). Trimming shortened V by 0 bases and J by 0 bases, and 10 bases separated the two germline ends. The CDR3 runs to 15 residues.

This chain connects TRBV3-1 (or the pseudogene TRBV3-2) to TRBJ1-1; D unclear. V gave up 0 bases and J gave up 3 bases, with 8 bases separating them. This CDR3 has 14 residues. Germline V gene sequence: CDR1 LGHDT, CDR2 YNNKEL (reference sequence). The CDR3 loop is CASSQEARYTEAFF. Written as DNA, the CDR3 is TGTGCCAGCAGCCAAGAAGCGAGGTACACTGAAGCTTTCTTT.

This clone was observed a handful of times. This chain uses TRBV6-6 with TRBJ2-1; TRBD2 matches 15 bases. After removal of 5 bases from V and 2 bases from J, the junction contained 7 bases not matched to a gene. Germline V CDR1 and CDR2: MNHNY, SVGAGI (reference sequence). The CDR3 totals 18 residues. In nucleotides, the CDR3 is TGTGCCAGCAGTCGAGGGACTAGCGGGGGGAGACCCTACAATGAGCAGTTCTTC. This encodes CASSRGTSGGRPYNEQFF.

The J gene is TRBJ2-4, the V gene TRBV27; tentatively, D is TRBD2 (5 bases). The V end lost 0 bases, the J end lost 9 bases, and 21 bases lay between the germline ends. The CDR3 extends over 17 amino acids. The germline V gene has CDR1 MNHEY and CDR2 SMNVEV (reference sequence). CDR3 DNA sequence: TGTGCCAGCAGTTTATCGTTGGGAACCCCCGAAGGGAGCATTCAGTACTTC. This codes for CASSLSLGTPEGSIQYF.

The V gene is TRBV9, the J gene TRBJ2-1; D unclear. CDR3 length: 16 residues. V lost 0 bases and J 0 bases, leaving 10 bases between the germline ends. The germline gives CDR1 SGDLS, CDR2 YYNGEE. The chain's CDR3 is CASSVGSPSSYNEQFF. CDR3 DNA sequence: TGTGCCAGCAGCGTAGGTAGCCCGAGCTCCTACAATGAGCAGTTCTTC.

DNA of the CDR3: TGCGCCAGCAGTGAGGACCGGGACAGACAAAATGAAAAACTGTTTTTT. Translation gives CASSEDRDRQNEKLFF. The gene calls are TRBV10-1 and TRBJ1-4, with 7 bases fitting TRBD1. Germline V lookup: CDR1 WNHNN, CDR2 SYGVQD (reference sequence). CDR3 length: 16 amino acids. The V segment lost 2 bases and the J segment 5 bases; nucleotides outside the gene matches: 8.